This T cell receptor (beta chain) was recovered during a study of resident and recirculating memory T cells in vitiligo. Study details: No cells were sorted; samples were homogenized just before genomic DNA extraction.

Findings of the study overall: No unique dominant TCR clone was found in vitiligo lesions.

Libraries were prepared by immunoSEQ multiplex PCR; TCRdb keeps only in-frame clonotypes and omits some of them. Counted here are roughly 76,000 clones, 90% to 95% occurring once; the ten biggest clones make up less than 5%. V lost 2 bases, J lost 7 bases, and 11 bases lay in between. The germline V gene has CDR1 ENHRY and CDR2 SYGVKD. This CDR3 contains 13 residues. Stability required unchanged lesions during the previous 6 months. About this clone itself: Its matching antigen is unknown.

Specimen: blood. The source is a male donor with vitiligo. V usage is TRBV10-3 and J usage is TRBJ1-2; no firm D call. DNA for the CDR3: TGTGCCATCAGTGAGGGGCCGGTCTTTGGCTACACCTTC. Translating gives CAISEGPVFGYTF.